This section outlines one T cell receptor (beta chain) sequence together with its context. Germline V gives CDR1 MNHEY, CDR2 SVGEGT. The length of the CDR3 is 14 residues. This sample stems from a study of T cells expressing NK-cell markers. For TCR beta, cDNA was produced by 5'RACE template switching with UMIs. Each CDR3 protein gets one entry in TCRdb, which reprocessed the 5' RACE reads and gives no DNA. Listed are 300,000 to 450,000 distinct CDR3 sequences; over 4% falls within the top ten. Sequenced material: blood T cells: a sorted CD56 or NKG2C T cell subset, CD4+ or CD8+ T cells, or bulk PBMC T cells (not recorded which). The V gene is TRBV6-2 or TRBV6-3, the J gene TRBJ2-1. The TCR sequence derives from a man aged 18-69 years in good health. CDR3 protein: CASSGRDYYNEQFF.